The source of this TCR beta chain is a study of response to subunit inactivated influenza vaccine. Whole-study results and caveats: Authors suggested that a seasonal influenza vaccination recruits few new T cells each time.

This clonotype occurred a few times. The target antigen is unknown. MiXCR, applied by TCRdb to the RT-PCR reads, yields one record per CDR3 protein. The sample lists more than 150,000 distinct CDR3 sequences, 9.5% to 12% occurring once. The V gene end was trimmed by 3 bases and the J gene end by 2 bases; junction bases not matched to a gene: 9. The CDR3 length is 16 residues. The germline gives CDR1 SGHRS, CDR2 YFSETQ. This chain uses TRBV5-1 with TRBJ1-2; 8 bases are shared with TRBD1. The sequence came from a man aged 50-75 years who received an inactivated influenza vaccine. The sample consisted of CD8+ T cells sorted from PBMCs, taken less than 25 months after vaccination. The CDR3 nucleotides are TGCGCCAGCAGCTCCCTCCCGACAGGGGCCAACTATGGCTACACCTTC. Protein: CASSSLPTGANYGYTF.